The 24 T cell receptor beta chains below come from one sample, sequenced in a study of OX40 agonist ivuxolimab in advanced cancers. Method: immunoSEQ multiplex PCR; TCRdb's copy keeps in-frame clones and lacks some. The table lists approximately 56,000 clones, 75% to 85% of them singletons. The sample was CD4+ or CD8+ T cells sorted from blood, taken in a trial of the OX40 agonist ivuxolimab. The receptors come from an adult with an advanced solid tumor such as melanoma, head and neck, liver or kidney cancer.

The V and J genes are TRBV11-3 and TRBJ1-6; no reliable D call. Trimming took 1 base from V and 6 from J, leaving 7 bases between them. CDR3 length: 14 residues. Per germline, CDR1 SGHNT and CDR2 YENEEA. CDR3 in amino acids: CASSLAGPNSPLHF. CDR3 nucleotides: TGTGCCAGCAGCTTAGCAGGACCTAATTCACCCCTCCACTTT. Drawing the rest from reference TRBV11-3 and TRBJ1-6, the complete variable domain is EAGVVQSPRYKIIEKKQPVAFWCNPISGHNTLYWYLQNLGQGPELLIRYENEEAVDDSQLPKDRFSAERLKGVDSTLKIQPAELGDSAVYLCASSLAGPNSPLHFGNGTRLTVT.

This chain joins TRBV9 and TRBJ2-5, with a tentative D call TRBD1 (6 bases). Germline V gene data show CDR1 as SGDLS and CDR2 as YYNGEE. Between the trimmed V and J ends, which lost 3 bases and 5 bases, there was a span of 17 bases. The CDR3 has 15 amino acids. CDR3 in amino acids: CASSARGTPEETQYF. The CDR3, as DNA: TGTGCCAGCAGCGCGAGGGGGACGCCTGAGGAGACCCAGTACTTC. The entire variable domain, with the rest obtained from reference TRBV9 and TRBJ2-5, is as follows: DSGVTQTPKHLITATGQRVTLRCSPRSGDLSVYWYQQSLDQGLQFLIQYYNGEERAKGNILERFSAQQFPDLHSELNLSSLELGDSALYFCASSARGTPEETQYFGPGTRLLVL.

The CDR3 coding sequence is TGTGCCAGCAGGGGATATGGACTAGCGGGGGGCCAGGCGGAGACCCAGTACTTC. It codes for CASRGYGLAGGQAETQYF. The rearrangement uses TRBV28 and TRBJ2-5; 14 positions agree with TRBD2. The germline CDR1 and CDR2 sequences are MDHEN and SYDVKM. Trimming cost V 6 bases and J 5 bases; bases outside gene matches: 14. This CDR3 contains 18 residues.

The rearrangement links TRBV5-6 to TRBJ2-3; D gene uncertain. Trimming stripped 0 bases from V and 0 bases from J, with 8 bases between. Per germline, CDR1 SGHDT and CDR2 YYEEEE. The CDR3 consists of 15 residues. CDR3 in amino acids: CASSLETGSTDTQYF. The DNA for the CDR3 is TGTGCCAGCAGCTTGGAGACTGGGAGCACAGATACGCAGTATTTT.

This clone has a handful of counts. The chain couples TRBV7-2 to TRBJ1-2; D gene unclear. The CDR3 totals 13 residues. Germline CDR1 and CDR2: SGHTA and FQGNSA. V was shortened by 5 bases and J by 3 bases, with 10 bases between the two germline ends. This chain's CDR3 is CASSPRTDYGYTF. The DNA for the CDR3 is TGTGCCAGCAGCCCCCGCACAGACTATGGCTACACCTTC.

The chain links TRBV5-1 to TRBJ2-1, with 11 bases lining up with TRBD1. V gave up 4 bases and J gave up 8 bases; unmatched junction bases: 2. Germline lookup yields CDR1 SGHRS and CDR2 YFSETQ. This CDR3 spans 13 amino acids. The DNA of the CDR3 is TGCGCCAGCAGCGGGACAGGGGGTCATGAGCAGTTCTTC. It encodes CASSGTGGHEQFF.

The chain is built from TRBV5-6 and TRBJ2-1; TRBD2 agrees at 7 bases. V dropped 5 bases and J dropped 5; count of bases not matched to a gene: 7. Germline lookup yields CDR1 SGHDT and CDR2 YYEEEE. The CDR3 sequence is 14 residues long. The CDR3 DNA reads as TGTGCCAGCAGACGGACTAGAAGTCACAATGAGCAGTTCTTC. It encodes CASRRTRSHNEQFF.

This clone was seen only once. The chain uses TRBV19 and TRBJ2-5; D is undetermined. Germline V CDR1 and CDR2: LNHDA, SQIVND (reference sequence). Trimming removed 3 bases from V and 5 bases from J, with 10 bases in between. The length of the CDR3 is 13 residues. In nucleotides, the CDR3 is TGTGCCAGTAGTATTCTGGACGCGGAGACCCAGTACTTC. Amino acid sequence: CASSILDAETQYF.

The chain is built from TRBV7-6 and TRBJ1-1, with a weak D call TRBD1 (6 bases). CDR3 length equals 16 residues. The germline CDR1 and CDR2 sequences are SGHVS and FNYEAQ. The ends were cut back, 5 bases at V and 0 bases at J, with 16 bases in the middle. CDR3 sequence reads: CASSPRTGKLNTEAFF. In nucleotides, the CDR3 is TGTGCCAGCAGCCCCCGCACAGGGAAACTGAACACTGAAGCTTTCTTT.

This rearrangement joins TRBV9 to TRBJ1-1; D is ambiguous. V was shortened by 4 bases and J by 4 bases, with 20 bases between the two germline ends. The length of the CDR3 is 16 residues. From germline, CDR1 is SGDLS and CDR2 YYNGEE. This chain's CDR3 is CASSPRGQVPGTEAFF. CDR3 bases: TGTGCCAGCAGCCCCCGCGGGCAGGTCCCAGGCACTGAAGCTTTCTTT.

CDR3: CASSDRGDFEAFF. In nucleotides, the CDR3 is TGTGCCAGCAGTGACCGCGGGGACTTTGAAGCTTTCTTT. The chain joins TRBV6-1 to TRBJ1-1; TRBD1 might be the D (5 bases). CDR3 length: 13 residues. The ends were cut back, 3 bases at V and 7 bases at J, with 12 bases in the middle. Germline assignment: CDR1 MNHNS and CDR2 SASEGT.

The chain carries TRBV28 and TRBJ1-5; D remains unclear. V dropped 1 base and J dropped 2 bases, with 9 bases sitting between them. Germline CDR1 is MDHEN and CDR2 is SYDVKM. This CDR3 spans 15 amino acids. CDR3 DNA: TGTGCCAGCAGTTTATTAGCTGTGGGCAATCAGCCCCAGCATTTT. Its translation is CASSLLAVGNQPQHF.

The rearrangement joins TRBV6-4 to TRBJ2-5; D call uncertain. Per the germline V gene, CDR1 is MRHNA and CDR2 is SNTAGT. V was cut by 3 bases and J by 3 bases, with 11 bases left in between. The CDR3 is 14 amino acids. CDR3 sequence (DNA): TGTGCCAGCAGTGATGGTGGGTGGGAAGAGACCCAGTACTTC. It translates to CASSDGGWEETQYF.

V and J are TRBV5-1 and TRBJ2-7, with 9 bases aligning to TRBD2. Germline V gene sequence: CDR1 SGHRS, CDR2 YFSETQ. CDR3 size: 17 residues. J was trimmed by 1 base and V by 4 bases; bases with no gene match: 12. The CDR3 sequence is CASSRFKAGGQSYEQYF. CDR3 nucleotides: TGCGCCAGCAGCCGGTTTAAAGCGGGGGGCCAGTCCTACGAGCAGTACTTC.

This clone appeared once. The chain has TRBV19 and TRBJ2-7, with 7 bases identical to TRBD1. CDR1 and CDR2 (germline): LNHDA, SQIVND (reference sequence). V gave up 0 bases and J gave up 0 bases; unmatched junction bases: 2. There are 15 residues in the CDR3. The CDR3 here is CASSIDAGGSYEQYF. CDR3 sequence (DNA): TGTGCCAGTAGTATAGACGCAGGGGGCTCCTACGAGCAGTACTTC.

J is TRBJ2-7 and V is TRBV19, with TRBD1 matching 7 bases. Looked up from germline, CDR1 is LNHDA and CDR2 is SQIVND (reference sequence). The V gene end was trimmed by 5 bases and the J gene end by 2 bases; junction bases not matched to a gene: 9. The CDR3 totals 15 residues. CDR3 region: CASSARQGRTYEQYF. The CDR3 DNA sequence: TGTGCCAGTAGTGCCCGACAGGGCAGGACCTACGAGCAGTACTTC. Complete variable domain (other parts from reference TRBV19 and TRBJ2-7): DGGITQSPKYLFRKEGQNVTLSCEQNLNHDAMYWYRQDPGQGLRLIYYSQIVNDFQKGDIAEGYSVSREKKESFPLTVTSAQKNPTAFYLCASSARQGRTYEQYFGPGTRLTVT.

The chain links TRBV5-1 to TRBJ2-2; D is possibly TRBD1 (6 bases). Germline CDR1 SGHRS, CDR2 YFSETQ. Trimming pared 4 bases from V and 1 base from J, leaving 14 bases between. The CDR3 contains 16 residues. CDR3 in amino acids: CASSPGHSLNTGELFF. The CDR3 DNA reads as TGCGCCAGCAGCCCGGGACATTCCCTGAACACCGGGGAGCTGTTTTTT. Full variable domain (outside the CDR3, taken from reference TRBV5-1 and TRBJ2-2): KAGVTQTPRYLIKTRGQQVTLSCSPISGHRSVSWYQQTPGQGLQFLFEYFSETQRNKGNFPGRFSGRQFSNSRSEMNVSTLELGDSALYLCASSPGHSLNTGELFFGEGSRLTVL.

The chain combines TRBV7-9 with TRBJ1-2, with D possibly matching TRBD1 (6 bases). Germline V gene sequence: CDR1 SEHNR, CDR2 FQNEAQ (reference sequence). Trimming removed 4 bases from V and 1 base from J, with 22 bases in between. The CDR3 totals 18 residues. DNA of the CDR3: TGTGCCAGCAGCTACGATGACAAATTAAACAGGGTTAACTATGGCTACACCTTC. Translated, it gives CASSYDDKLNRVNYGYTF.

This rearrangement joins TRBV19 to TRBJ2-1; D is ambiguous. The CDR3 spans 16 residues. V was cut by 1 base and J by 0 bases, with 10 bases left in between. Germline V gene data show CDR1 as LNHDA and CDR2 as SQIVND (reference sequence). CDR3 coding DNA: TGTGCCAGTAGTATAGTTGGTCAGTTCTCCTACAATGAGCAGTTCTTC. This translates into CASSIVGQFSYNEQFF.

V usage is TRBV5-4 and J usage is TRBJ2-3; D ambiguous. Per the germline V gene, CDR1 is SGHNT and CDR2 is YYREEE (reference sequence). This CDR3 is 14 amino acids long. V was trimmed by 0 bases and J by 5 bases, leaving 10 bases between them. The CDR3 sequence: CASSLDSAGDTQYF. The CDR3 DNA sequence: TGTGCCAGCAGCTTGGATAGTGCCGGAGATACGCAGTATTTT.

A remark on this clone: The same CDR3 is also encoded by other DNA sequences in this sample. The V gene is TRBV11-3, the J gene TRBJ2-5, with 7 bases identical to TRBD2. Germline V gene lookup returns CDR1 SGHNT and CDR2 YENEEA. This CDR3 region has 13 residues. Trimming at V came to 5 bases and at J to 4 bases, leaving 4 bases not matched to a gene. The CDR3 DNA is TGTGCCAGCAGCCGAGCGGGACGAGAGACCCAGTACTTC. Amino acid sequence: CASSRAGRETQYF.

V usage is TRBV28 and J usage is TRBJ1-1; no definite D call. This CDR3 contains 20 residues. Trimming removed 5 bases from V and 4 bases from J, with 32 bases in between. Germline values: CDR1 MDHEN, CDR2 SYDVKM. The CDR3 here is CASSPFIRPRDGAVGTEAFF. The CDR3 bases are TGTGCCAGCAGTCCATTTATTAGGCCCCGTGATGGAGCCGTTGGCACTGAAGCTTTCTTT.

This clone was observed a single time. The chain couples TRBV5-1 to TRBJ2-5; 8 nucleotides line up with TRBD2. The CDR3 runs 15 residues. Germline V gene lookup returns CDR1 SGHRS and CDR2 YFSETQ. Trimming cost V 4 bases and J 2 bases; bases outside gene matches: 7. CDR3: CASSPVVAGQETQYF. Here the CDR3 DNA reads TGCGCCAGCAGCCCCGTGGTAGCGGGACAAGAGACCCAGTACTTC.

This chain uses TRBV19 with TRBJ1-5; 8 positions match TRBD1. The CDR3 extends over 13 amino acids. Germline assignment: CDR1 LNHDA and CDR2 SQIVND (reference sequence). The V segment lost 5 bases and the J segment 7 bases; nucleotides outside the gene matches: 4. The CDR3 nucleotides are TGTGCCAGTAGTGGACAGGGAGACCAGCCCCAGCATTTT. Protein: CASSGQGDQPQHF.